This TCR beta chain was documented in a study of memory CD4+ T cells and cytomegalovirus serostatus. Sequencing was performed with immunoSEQ multiplex PCR; in TCRdb, only in-frame clones are kept and a portion is missing. The sample shows over 40,000 clones, approximately 80% of them seen only once. Looked up from germline, CDR1 is SGHDN and CDR2 is FVKESK. The CDR3 runs to 13 residues. A note on this clone: Compared with germline, one end of the junction differs, possibly owing to a read error.

Single viable CD3+CD4+CD8-CD45RO+ cells were sorted as the memory CD4+ T cells. The receptor was isolated from an adult in good health and CMV-seronegative. This chain uses TRBV14 with TRBJ2-2; D not certain. Sequenced sample: memory CD4+ T cells from blood. CDR3 protein: CASSQVQSGELFF. In DNA, the CDR3 is TGTGCCAGCAGTCAAGTCCAGTCCGGGGAGCTGTTTTTT.